These 25 T cell receptor beta chains were sequenced from one sample in a study of Graves' ophthalmopathy and Graves' hyperthyroidism. The authors amplified TCR beta CDR3 regions, and they did so from RNA transcripts for repertoire sequencing. The first-round RT-PCR employed HTBI primers together with the Qiagen OneStep RT-PCR kit. A multiplex PCR was then performed as the second round. TCRdb reanalysed the multiplex PCR reads using MiXCR and keeps one entry per CDR3 protein. The sample lists over a million distinct CDR3 sequences; about 38% were seen once. Sequencing was performed on peripheral blood or thyroid tissue (not recorded which). The receptors derive from an adult man with Graves' hyperthyroidism.

In this sample, this clonotype turned up a few times. The chain has TRBV2 and TRBJ1-6, with TRBD1 matching over 7 bases. V was pared by 6 bases and J by 6 bases, with 5 bases of the junction left unmatched. The CDR3 runs 14 residues. Germline V lookup: CDR1 SNHLY, CDR2 FYNNEI. The CDR3 nucleotides read TGTGCCAGCAGACAGGGGCCCGGTAATTCACCCCTCCACTTT. Its protein product is CASRQGPGNSPLHF.

CDR3 DNA sequence: TGTGCCAGCAGCTTACATAGCGGGGGCACCGGGGAGCTGTTTTTT. It specifies CASSLHSGGTGELFF. The V call is TRBV7-8, the J call TRBJ2-2; 9 nucleotides agree with TRBD2. J gave up 4 bases and V 2 bases, and 2 bases lay outside the gene matches. The CDR3 extends over 15 amino acids. Germline CDR1 is SGHVS and CDR2 is FQNEAQ.

This chain links TRBV10-3 with TRBJ1-5, with 10 bases lining up with TRBD1. Unmatched junction bases numbered 7, after V lost 6 bases and J lost 11 bases. In germline, CDR1 is ENHRY, CDR2 SYGVKD. The CDR3 loop spans 13 amino acids. The CDR3 reads CAISGTGEETQHF. CDR3 DNA sequence: TGTGCCATCAGCGGGACAGGGGAAGAGACCCAGCATTTT.

On this clonotype itself: This could be a read error, since a much larger clone is one nucleotide away. The V gene is TRBV2, the J gene TRBJ2-2, with a weak D call TRBD2 (5 bases). The germline CDR1 and CDR2 sequences are SNHLY and FYNNEI. The CDR3 has 14 amino acids. Here the CDR3 reads CGSGRTGNTGELFF. The CDR3, as DNA: TGTGGCAGCGGTCGGACGGGGAACACCGGGGAGCTGTTTTTT.

This clonotype occurred many times. This chain links TRBV19 with TRBJ1-5; no firm D call. Trimming took off 6 bases at V and 2 bases at J, with 17 bases between the two ends. Per the germline V gene, CDR1 is LNHDA and CDR2 is SQIVND (reference sequence). This CDR3 has 16 amino acids. The CDR3 region has the DNA TGTGCCAGTAGCCCATTGGCAGTACTCGGCAATCAGCCCCAGCATTTT. Translating it yields CASSPLAVLGNQPQHF.

For this clonotype: A much larger clone sits a single nucleotide away, making a read error possible. The chain links TRBV11-2 to TRBJ1-2; D possibly corresponds to TRBD1 (5 bases). Per germline, CDR1 SGHAT and CDR2 FQNNGV. The CDR3 is 14 amino acids. The CDR3 reads CASSPGTSVDGCTF. CDR3 DNA: TGTGCCAGCAGCCCGGGGACCTCCGTTGATGGCTGCACCTTC. The full variable domain, completed using reference TRBV11-2 and TRBJ1-2, is EAGVAQSPRYKIIEKRQSVAFWCNPISGHATLYWYQQILGQGPKLLIQFQNNGVVDDSQLPKDRFSAERLKGVDSTLKIQPAKLEDSAVYLCASSPGTSVDGCTFGSGTRLTVV.

The J gene is TRBJ1-6, the V gene TRBV7-6, with unresolved D. The CDR3 is 12 residues long. Looked up from germline, CDR1 is SGHVS and CDR2 is FNYEAQ. The ends were cut back, 5 bases at V and 8 bases at J, with 7 bases in the middle. Here the CDR3 reads CASSPEDSPLHF. The CDR3 region has the DNA TGTGCCAGCAGCCCAGAGGATTCACCCCTCCACTTT.

V usage is TRBV6-1 and J usage is TRBJ1-4; 7 bases map to TRBD1. V lost 6 bases, J lost 0 bases, and 4 bases stayed unmatched. The CDR3 totals 15 residues. Germline V CDR1 and CDR2: MNHNS, SASEGT. The CDR3 region is CASRSGTATNEKLFF. The DNA for the CDR3 is TGTGCCAGCAGATCCGGGACAGCAACTAATGAAAAACTGTTTTTT.

This clonotype was counted between two and nine times. The V and J genes are TRBV7-2 and TRBJ2-7; 7 bases map to TRBD2. V shed 6 bases, J shed 3 bases, and the junction held 5 bases outside the gene matches. Per germline, CDR1 SGHTA and CDR2 FQGNSA. CDR3 length equals 13 residues. CDR3 region: CASRPGLHYEQYF. In nucleotides, the CDR3 is TGTGCCAGCAGGCCGGGACTACACTACGAGCAGTACTTC.

The chain combines TRBV15 with TRBJ2-7; 12 bases agree with TRBD2. This CDR3 region has 16 residues. From germline, CDR1 is LNHNV and CDR2 YYDKDF (reference sequence). V lost 5 bases, J lost 5 bases, and 10 bases stayed unmatched. CDR3 in amino acids: CATSGEMTSGSDEQYF. DNA for the CDR3: TGTGCCACCAGCGGCGAAATGACTAGCGGGAGTGACGAGCAGTACTTC.

The V and J genes are TRBV6-4 and TRBJ2-3; the match to TRBD2 covers 11 bases. From germline, CDR1 is MRHNA and CDR2 SNTAGT. This CDR3 is built from 17 residues. V gave up 0 bases and J gave up 1 base; unmatched junction bases: 3. Here the CDR3 reads CASSDSHSGGGTDTQYF. The DNA of the CDR3 is TGTGCCAGCAGTGACTCCCATAGCGGGGGGGGCACAGATACGCAGTATTTT.

Many counts were recorded for this clonotype. The V gene is TRBV11-2, the J gene TRBJ2-5; 12 bases align to TRBD2. The V and J ends lost 5 bases and 0 bases, in that order; junction bases with no gene match: 1. The CDR3 runs to 15 residues. Germline assignment: CDR1 SGHAT and CDR2 FQNNGV. CDR3 in amino acids: CASSGTSGYQETQYF. The CDR3 DNA follows: TGTGCCAGCAGCGGGACTAGCGGGTACCAAGAGACCCAGTACTTC. Complete variable domain (other parts from reference TRBV11-2 and TRBJ2-5): EAGVAQSPRYKIIEKRQSVAFWCNPISGHATLYWYQQILGQGPKLLIQFQNNGVVDDSQLPKDRFSAERLKGVDSTLKIQPAKLEDSAVYLCASSGTSGYQETQYFGPGTRLLVL.

The chain links TRBV19 to TRBJ1-5, with a weak D call TRBD1 (6 bases). This CDR3 is 17 amino acids long. V lost 5 bases, J lost 4 bases, and 21 bases lay in between. Germline V lookup: CDR1 LNHDA, CDR2 SQIVND (reference sequence). The CDR3 bases are TGTGCCAGTAGTGTACAGGGACGGCCATGGACTAATCAGCCCCAGCATTTT. Translation gives CASSVQGRPWTNQPQHF.

The chain recombines TRBV7-9 with TRBJ2-7; D gene unclear. The germline CDR1 and CDR2 sequences are SEHNR and FQNEAQ (reference sequence). This CDR3 spans 14 amino acids. V was clipped by 3 bases and J by 4 bases, with 13 bases between them. The CDR3 here is CASSFRNPWYEQYF. The CDR3 DNA follows: TGTGCCAGCAGCTTCAGGAATCCATGGTACGAGCAGTACTTC.

This clonotype was detected only a few times. The genes are TRBV6-5 and TRBJ1-2; D is perhaps TRBD1 (5 bases). This CDR3 is built from 16 residues. The V end lost 0 bases, the J end lost 1 base, and 12 bases lay between the germline ends. Germline CDR1 and CDR2: MNHEY and SVGAGI. The CDR3 here is CASSYSTQGVNYGYTF. The DNA for the CDR3 is TGTGCCAGCAGTTACTCGACCCAGGGAGTTAACTATGGCTACACCTTC.

This clonotype was observed many times. The chain couples TRBV2 to TRBJ2-5; D ambiguous. The CDR3 runs to 13 residues. Trimming took 6 bases from V and 1 from J, leaving 9 bases between them. In germline, CDR1 is SNHLY, CDR2 FYNNEI. The CDR3 coding sequence is TGTGCCAGCAGCATTGTGGGCCAAGAGACCCAGTACTTC. It translates to CASSIVGQETQYF.

This clonotype was recorded at least ten times. This chain uses TRBV6-1 with TRBJ1-5; D uncertain. V was trimmed by 7 bases and J by 6 bases, leaving 10 bases between them. The CDR3 spans 12 residues. Germline V CDR1 and CDR2: MNHNS, SASEGT. CDR3 bases: TGTGCCAGCATGGGTTTCGGTCAGCCCCAGCATTTT. Protein product: CASMGFGQPQHF.

Concerning this clonotype: One base away lies a much larger clone, so this may be a sequencing read error. CDR3 loop: CASSWTVTSYEQHF. CDR3 bases: TGCGCCAGCAGCTGGACAGTTACTTCCTACGAGCAGCACTTC. The chain is built from TRBV5-1 and TRBJ2-7, with D possibly being TRBD1 (6 bases). CDR3 size: 14 residues. The germline V gene encodes CDR1 SGHRS and CDR2 YFSETQ.

Comment on this clonotype: The junction departs from germline at one end; a sequencing error may be responsible. The V gene is TRBV5-4, the J gene TRBJ1-2; 7 nucleotides align to TRBD1. The CDR3 has 15 amino acids. Germline CDR1 SGHNT, CDR2 YYREEE (reference sequence). This CDR3 is CVSSSRQGPGYGYTF. In DNA form, the CDR3 reads TGTGTCAGCAGCTCTAGACAGGGCCCGGGCTATGGCTACACCTTC.

Many counts were recorded for this clonotype. The gene calls are TRBV7-6 and TRBJ2-2, with TRBD2 identical over 11 bases. J was trimmed by 6 bases and V by 5 bases; bases with no gene match: 5. The germline gives CDR1 SGHVS, CDR2 FNYEAQ. CDR3 length: 15 amino acids. The CDR3 is CASSPIAGGPGELFF. DNA of the CDR3: TGTGCCAGCAGCCCGATAGCGGGAGGGCCCGGGGAGCTGTTTTTT.

To note about this clonotype: Mismatch with germline at one junction end may stem from a read error. The CDR3 sequence is CNASFPSGSSYNEQFF. DNA of the CDR3: TGCAATGCTAGTTTCCCTAGCGGGTCATCCTACAATGAGCAGTTCTTC. The rearrangement joins TRBV20-1 to TRBJ2-7; TRBD2 matches at 8 bases. The J call may be in error: the DNA end matches TRBJ2-1 better. The CDR3 is 16 amino acids. CDR1 and CDR2 from the germline V gene are DFQATT and SNEGSKA (reference sequence).

The sample holds many counts of this clonotype. The chain joins TRBV10-3 to TRBJ2-5, with 7 bases matching TRBD2. Trimming removed 4 bases from V and 2 bases from J; junction bases left unmatched: 7. The CDR3 runs 15 residues. Germline lookup yields CDR1 ENHRY and CDR2 SYGVKD. DNA for the CDR3: TGTGCCATCAGTGGGGGGGGGGGTCTTCAAGAGACCCAGTACTTC. It codes for CAISGGGGLQETQYF.

Of note for this clonotype: With a much larger clone just one base away, this may be a read error. The V call is TRBV7-9, the J call TRBJ1-6, with 8 bases fitting TRBD1. CDR1 SEHNR and CDR2 FQNEAQ come from the germline V gene (reference sequence). The V segment lost 4 bases and the J segment 4 bases; nucleotides outside the gene matches: 9. The CDR3 has 17 amino acids. CDR3 in amino acids: CASSSSMGQAYNSPLHF. CDR3 coding DNA: TGTGCCAGCAGCTCTTCTATGGGACAGGCTTATAATTCACCCCTCCACTTT.

The chain links TRBV7-9 to TRBJ1-2, with TRBD1 identical over 7 bases. The V gene's germline CDR1 is SEHNR and CDR2 FQNEAQ (reference sequence). This CDR3 has 12 amino acids. V dropped 3 bases and J dropped 10; count of bases not matched to a gene: 5. CDR3 in amino acids: CASSFGTVYYTF. The CDR3 DNA sequence: TGTGCCAGCAGCTTTGGGACAGTGTACTACACCTTC. Full variable domain (outside the CDR3, taken from reference TRBV7-9 and TRBJ1-2): DTGVSQNPRHKITKRGQNVTFRCDPISEHNRLYWYRQTLGQGPEFLTYFQNEAQLEKSRLLSDRFSAERPKGSFSTLEIQRTEQGDSAMYLCASSFGTVYYTFGSGTRLTVV.

This clonotype was seen a handful of times. J is TRBJ1-2 and V is TRBV20-1; TRBD1 is a possible D gene (5 bases). The germline V and J ends were trimmed by 2 bases and 4 bases, with 11 bases remaining between them. Germline CDR1 is DFQATT and CDR2 is SNEGSKA (reference sequence). The CDR3 has 13 amino acids. The DNA for the CDR3 is TGCAGTGCTAGATTAGGGGTAGTCTATGGCTACACCTTC. This translates into CSARLGVVYGYTF.